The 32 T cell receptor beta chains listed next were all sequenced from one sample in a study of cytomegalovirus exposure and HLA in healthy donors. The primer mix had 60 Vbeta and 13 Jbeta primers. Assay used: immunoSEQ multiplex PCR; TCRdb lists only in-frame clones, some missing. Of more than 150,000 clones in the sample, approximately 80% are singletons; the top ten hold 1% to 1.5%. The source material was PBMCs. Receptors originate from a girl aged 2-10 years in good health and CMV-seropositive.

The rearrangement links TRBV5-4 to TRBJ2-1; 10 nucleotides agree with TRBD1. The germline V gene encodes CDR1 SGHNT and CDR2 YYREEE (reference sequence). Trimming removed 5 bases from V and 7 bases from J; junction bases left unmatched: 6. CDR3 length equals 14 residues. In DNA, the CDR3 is TGTGCCAGCAGTCGACAGGGGGCTGGAAATGAGCAGTTCTTC. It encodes CASSRQGAGNEQFF. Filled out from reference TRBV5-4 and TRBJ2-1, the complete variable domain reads ETGVTQSPTHLIKTRGQQVTLRCSSQSGHNTVSWYQQALGQGPQFIFQYYREEENGRGNFPPRFSGLQFPNYSSELNVNALELDDSALYLCASSRQGAGNEQFFGPGTRLTVL.

This chain's CDR3 is CASSLDRDTLSYEQYF. In DNA, the CDR3 is TGTGCCAGCAGCTTGGATCGGGACACCCTCTCCTACGAGCAGTACTTC. The rearrangement links TRBV5-4 to TRBJ2-7; weak D call: TRBD1 (6 bases). Germline V gene sequence: CDR1 SGHNT, CDR2 YYREEE (reference sequence). V was trimmed by 0 bases and J by 0 bases, leaving 13 bases between them. CDR3 size: 16 residues.

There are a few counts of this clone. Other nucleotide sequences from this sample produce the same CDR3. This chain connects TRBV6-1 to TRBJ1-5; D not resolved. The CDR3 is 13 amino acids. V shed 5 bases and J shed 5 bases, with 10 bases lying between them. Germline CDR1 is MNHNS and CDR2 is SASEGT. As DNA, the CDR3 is TGTGCCAGCAGTCACGAACGAGATCAGCCCCAGCATTTT. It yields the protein CASSHERDQPQHF.

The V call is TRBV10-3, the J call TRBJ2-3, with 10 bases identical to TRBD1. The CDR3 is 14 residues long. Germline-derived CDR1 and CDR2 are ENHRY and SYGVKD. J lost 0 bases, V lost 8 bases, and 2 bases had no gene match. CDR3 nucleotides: TGTGCCATCCGGACAGGGGGAAGCACAGATACGCAGTATTTT. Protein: CAIRTGGSTDTQYF.

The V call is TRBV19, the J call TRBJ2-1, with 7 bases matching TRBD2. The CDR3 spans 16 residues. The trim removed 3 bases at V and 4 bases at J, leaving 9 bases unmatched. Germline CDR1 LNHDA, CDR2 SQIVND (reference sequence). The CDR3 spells CASSMVGRGFYNEQFF. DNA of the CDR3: TGTGCCAGTAGTATGGTGGGGAGGGGATTTTACAATGAGCAGTTCTTC.

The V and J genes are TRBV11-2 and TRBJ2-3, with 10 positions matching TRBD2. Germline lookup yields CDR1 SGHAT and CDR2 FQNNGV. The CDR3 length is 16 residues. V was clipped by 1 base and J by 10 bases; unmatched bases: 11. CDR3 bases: TGTGCCAGCAGCTTAGTGCAGGGGGTGAGCGGGAGGGCGCAGTATTTT. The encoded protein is CASSLVQGVSGRAQYF.

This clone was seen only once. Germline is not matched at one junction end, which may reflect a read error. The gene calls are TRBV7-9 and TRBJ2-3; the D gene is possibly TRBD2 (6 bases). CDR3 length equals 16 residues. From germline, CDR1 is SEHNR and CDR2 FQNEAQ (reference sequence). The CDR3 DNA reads TGTTCCAGCAGCCAAATTCCGGGACTCGTCACAGATACGCAGTATTTT. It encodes CSSSQIPGLVTDTQYF.

Here the CDR3 reads CASRDTGRGQYF. CDR3 in DNA: TGTGCCAGCAGAGACACAGGGAGGGGGCAGTACTTC. V usage is TRBV6-5 and J usage is TRBJ2-7, with D perhaps TRBD2 (7 bases). Germline CDR1 and CDR2: MNHEY and SVGAGI. This CDR3 has 12 residues. V was clipped by 6 bases and J by 9 bases, with 15 bases between them.

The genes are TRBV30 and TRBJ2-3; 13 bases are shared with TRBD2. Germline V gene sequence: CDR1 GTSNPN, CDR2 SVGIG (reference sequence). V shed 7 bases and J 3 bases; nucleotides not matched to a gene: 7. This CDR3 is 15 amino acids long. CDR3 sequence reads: CASRGLAGDTDTQYF. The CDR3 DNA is TGTGCCTCGAGAGGACTAGCGGGAGATACAGATACGCAGTATTTT.

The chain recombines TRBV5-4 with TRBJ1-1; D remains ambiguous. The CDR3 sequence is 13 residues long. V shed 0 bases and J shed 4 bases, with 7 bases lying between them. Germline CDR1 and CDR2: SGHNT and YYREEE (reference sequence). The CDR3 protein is CASSLERVTEAFF. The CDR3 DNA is TGTGCCAGCAGCTTGGAGAGAGTCACTGAAGCTTTCTTT.

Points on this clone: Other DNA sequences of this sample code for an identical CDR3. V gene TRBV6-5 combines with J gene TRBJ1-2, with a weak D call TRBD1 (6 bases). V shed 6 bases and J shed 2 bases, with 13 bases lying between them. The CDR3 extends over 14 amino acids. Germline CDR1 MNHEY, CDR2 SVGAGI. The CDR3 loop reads CASRLQGPNYGYTF. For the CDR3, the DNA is TGTGCCAGCAGGTTACAGGGACCCAACTATGGCTACACCTTC.

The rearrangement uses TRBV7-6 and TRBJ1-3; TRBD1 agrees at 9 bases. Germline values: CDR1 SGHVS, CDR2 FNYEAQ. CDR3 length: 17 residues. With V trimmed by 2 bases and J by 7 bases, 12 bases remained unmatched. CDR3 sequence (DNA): TGTGCCAGCAGCTTAAAGGCAGCAGGGACAGGGACGAACACCATATATTTT. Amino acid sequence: CASSLKAAGTGTNTIYF. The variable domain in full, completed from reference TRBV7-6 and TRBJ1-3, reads GAGVSQSPRYKVTKRGQDVALRCDPISGHVSLYWYRQALGQGPEFLTYFNYEAQQDKSGLPNDRFSAERPEGSISTLTIQRTEQRDSAMYRCASSLKAAGTGTNTIYFGEGSWLTVV.

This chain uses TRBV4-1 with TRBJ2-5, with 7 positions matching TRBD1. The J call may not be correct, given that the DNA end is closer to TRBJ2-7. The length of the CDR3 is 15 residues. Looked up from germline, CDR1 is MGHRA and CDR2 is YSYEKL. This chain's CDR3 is CASSQVKGAFYEQYF. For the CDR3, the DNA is TGCGCCAGCAGCCAAGTGAAGGGGGCATTCTACGAGCAGTACTTC.

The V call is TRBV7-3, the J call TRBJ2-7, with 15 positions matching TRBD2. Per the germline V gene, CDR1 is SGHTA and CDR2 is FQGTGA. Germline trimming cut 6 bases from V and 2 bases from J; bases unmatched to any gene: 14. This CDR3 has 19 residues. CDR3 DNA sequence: TGTGCCAGCAGACCTACCGGACTAGCGGGAGGGCCATGGACCTACGAGCAGTACTTC. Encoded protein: CASRPTGLAGGPWTYEQYF.

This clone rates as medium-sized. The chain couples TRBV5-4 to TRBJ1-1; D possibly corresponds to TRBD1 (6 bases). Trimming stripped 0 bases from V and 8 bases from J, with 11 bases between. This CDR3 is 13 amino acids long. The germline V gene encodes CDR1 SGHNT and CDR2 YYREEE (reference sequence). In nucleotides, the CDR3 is TGTGCCAGCAGCTTGGACAGGGTTGGAGAAGCTTTCTTT. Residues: CASSLDRVGEAFF. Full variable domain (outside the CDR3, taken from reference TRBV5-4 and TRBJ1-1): ETGVTQSPTHLIKTRGQQVTLRCSSQSGHNTVSWYQQALGQGPQFIFQYYREEENGRGNFPPRFSGLQFPNYSSELNVNALELDDSALYLCASSLDRVGEAFFGQGTRLTVV.

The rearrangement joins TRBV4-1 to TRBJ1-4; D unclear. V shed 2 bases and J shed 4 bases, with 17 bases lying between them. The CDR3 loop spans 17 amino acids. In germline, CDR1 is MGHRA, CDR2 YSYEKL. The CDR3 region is CASSQRFRQASNEKLFF. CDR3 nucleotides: TGCGCCAGCAGCCAAAGGTTTAGGCAGGCCAGTAATGAAAAACTGTTTTTT.

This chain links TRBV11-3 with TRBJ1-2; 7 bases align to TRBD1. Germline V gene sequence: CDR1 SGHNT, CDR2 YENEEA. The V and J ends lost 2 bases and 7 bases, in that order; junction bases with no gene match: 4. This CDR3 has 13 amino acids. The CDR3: CASSLHTGAGYTF. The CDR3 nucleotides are TGTGCCAGCAGCTTACACACAGGGGCTGGCTACACCTTC. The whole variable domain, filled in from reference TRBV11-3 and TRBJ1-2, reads EAGVVQSPRYKIIEKKQPVAFWCNPISGHNTLYWYLQNLGQGPELLIRYENEEAVDDSQLPKDRFSAERLKGVDSTLKIQPAELGDSAVYLCASSLHTGAGYTFGSGTRLTVV.

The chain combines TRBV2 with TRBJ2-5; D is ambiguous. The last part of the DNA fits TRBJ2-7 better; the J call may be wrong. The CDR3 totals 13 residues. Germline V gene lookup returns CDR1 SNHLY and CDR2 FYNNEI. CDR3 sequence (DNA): TGTGCCAGCAGGAGATCTGTCTTGTACGAGCAGTACTTC. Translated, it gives CASRRSVLYEQYF.

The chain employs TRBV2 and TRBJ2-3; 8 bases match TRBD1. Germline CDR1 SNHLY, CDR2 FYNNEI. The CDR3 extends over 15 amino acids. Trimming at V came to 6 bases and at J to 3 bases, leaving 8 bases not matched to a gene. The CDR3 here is CASRLQGARTDTQYF. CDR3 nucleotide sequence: TGTGCCAGCAGGCTTCAGGGGGCGCGAACAGATACGCAGTATTTT.

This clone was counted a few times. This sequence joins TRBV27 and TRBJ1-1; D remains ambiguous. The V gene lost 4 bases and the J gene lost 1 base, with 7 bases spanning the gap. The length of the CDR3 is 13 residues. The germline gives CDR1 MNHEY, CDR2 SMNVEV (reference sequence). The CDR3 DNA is TGTGCCAGCAGTTCCTCAGAGAACACTGAAGCTTTCTTT. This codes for CASSSSENTEAFF.

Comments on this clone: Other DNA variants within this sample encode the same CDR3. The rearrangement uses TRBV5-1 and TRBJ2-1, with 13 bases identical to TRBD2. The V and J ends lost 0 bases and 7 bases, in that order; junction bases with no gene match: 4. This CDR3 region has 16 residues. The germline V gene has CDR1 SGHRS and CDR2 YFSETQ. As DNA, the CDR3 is TGCGCCAGCAGCTTGGGGACTAGCGGGAGAGGGAATGAGCAGTTCTTC. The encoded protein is CASSLGTSGRGNEQFF.

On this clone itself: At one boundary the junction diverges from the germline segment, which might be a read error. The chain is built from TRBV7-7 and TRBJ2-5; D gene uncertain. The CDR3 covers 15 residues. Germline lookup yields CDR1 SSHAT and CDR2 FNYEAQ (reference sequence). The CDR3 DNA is TGTGCTAGCAGCTTAGGTATCGGGTTCGGAGAGACCCAGTACTTC. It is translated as CASSLGIGFGETQYF.

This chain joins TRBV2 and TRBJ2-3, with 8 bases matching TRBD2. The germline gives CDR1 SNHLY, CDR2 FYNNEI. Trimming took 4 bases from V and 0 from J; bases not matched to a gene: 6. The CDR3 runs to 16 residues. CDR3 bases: TGTGCCAGCAGTGTATTGGGCGGGGGGAGCACAGATACGCAGTATTTT. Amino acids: CASSVLGGGSTDTQYF.

The CDR3 bases are TGTGCCAGCAGCCCAAATCCAGCGGGGGTTGTCTACAATGAGCAGTTCTTC. This codes for CASSPNPAGVVYNEQFF. The chain combines TRBV7-6 with TRBJ2-1, with 8 nucleotides matching TRBD2. The length of the CDR3 is 17 residues. V lost 5 bases to trimming and J lost 3 bases; unmatched junction nucleotides: 12. The germline V gene has CDR1 SGHVS and CDR2 FNYEAQ.

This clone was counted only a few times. Written as DNA, the CDR3 is TGTGCCAGCAGCCGGATAGCGGGAGACAACTACAATGAGCAGTTCTTC. It is translated as CASSRIAGDNYNEQFF. V usage is TRBV7-3 and J usage is TRBJ2-1; TRBD2 matches at 9 bases. The CDR3 is made up of 16 amino acids. V was clipped by 5 bases and J by 3 bases; unmatched bases: 8. Germline CDR1 SGHTA, CDR2 FQGTGA. Supplemented by reference TRBV7-3 and TRBJ2-1, the full variable domain reads GAGVSQTPSNKVTEKGKYVELRCDPISGHTALYWYRQSLGQGPEFLIYFQGTGAADDSGLPNDRFFAVRPEGSVSTLKIQRTERGDSAVYLCASSRIAGDNYNEQFFGPGTRLTVL.

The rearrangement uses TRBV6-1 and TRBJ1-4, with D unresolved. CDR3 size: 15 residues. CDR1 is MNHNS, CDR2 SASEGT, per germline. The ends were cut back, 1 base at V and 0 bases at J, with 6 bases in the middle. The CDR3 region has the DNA TGTGCCAGCAGTGAAGAGCGGTCAACTAATGAAAAACTGTTTTTT. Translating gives CASSEERSTNEKLFF.

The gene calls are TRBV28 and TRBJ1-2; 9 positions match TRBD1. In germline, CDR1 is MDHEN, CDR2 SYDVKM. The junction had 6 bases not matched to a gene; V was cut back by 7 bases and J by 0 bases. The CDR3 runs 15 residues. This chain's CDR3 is CASTLDRGANYGYTF. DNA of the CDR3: TGTGCCAGCACCCTTGACAGGGGGGCTAACTATGGCTACACCTTC.

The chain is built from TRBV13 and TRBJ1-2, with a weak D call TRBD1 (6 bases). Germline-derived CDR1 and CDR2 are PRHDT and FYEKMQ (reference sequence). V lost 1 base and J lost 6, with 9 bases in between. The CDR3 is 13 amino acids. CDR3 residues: CASSLAGVDGYTF. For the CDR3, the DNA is TGTGCCAGCAGCTTAGCAGGGGTCGATGGCTACACCTTC. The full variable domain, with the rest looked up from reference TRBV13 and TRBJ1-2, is AAGVIQSPRHLIKEKRETATLKCYPIPRHDTVYWYQQGPGQDPQFLISFYEKMQSDKGSIPDRFSAQQFSDYHSELNMSSLELGDSALYFCASSLAGVDGYTFGSGTRLTVV.

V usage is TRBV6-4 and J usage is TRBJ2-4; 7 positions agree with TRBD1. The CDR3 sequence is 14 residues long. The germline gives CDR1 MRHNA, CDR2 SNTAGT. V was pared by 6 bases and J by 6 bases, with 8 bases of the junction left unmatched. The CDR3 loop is CASSAASGGNIQYF. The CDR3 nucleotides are TGTGCCAGCAGCGCTGCTTCAGGGGGAAACATTCAGTACTTC.

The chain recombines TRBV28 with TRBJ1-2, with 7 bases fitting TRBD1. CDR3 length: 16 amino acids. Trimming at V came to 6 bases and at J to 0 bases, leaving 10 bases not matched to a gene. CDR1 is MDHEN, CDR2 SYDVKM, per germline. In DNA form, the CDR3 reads TGTGCCAGCAGCCACGCACAGGGGAAAACTAACTATGGCTACACCTTC. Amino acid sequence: CASSHAQGKTNYGYTF.

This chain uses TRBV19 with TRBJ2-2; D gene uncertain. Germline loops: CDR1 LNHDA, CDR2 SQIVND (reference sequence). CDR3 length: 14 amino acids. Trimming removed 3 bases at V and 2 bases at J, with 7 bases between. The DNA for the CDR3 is TGTGCCAGTAGTATTGGGCGCAACACCGGGGAGCTGTTTTTT. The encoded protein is CASSIGRNTGELFF.

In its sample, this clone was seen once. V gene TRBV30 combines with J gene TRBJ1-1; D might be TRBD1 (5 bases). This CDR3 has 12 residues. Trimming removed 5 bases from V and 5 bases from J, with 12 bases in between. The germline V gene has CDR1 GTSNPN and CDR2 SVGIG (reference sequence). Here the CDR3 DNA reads TGTGCCTGGGGGTTTAAGGGGACTGAAGCTTTCTTT. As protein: CAWGFKGTEAFF.